The 26 T cell receptor beta chains listed next were all sequenced from one sample in a study of glioma-infiltrating T cells after dendritic cell vaccination. Generated by immunoSEQ multiplex PCR, the TCRdb table keeps only in-frame clones and is missing some. The sample shows about 76,000 clones, roughly 84% of them seen only once. As to time point: after dendritic cell vaccination, including at tumor progression/relapse. The specimen comprised blood, sampled after dendritic cell vaccination. The receptors shown here come from a human donor with glioblastoma.

V and J are TRBV4-2 and TRBJ2-6, with TRBD2 as a possible D gene (6 bases). The V end lost 1 base, the J end lost 0 bases, and 13 bases lay between the germline ends. The CDR3 contains 18 residues. CDR1 is LGHNA, CDR2 YNFKEQ, per germline. As DNA, the CDR3 is TGTGCCAGCAGCCAAGGTTCGGCGGGAAGCTCTGGGGCCAACGTCCTGACTTTC. It codes for CASSQGSAGSSGANVLTF.

This rearrangement joins TRBV10-3 to TRBJ2-1; 11 positions agree with TRBD2. The length of the CDR3 is 17 residues. J was trimmed by 1 base and V by 3 bases; bases with no gene match: 5. Germline V CDR1 and CDR2: ENHRY, SYGVKD. The CDR3 sequence: CAISDELAGVSYNEQFF. The DNA for the CDR3 is TGTGCCATCAGTGACGAACTAGCGGGAGTGTCCTACAATGAGCAGTTCTTC.

This chain joins TRBV11-2 and TRBJ1-2, with D possibly being TRBD1 (5 bases). V was cut by 1 base and J by 8 bases, with 14 bases left in between. The CDR3 length is 14 residues. CDR1 and CDR2 (germline): SGHAT, FQNNGV. CDR3 amino acids: CASSLGAGGEGYTF. The CDR3 nucleotides read TGTGCCAGCAGCTTAGGGGCCGGGGGAGAAGGCTACACCTTC.

The rearrangement links TRBV5-1 to TRBJ2-1; the match to TRBD2 covers 10 bases. Germline trimming cut 5 bases from V and 4 bases from J; bases unmatched to any gene: 6. Germline V gene data show CDR1 as SGHRS and CDR2 as YFSETQ. The CDR3 extends over 15 amino acids. The CDR3 nucleotides read TGCGCCAGCAGATCCGGGACTAGCGCATACAATGAGCAGTTCTTC. This gives the protein CASRSGTSAYNEQFF. Full variable domain (remainder filled in from reference TRBV5-1 and TRBJ2-1): KAGVTQTPRYLIKTRGQQVTLSCSPISGHRSVSWYQQTPGQGLQFLFEYFSETQRNKGNFPGRFSGRQFSNSRSEMNVSTLELGDSALYLCASRSGTSAYNEQFFGPGTRLTVL.

Written as DNA, the CDR3 is TGTGCCAGCAGCCACCGACTGAATGAGCAGTTCTTC. This encodes CASSHRLNEQFF. The chain is built from TRBV7-9 and TRBJ2-1; no clear D. V dropped 5 bases and J dropped 7 bases, with 9 bases sitting between them. CDR1 is SEHNR, CDR2 FQNEAQ, per germline (reference sequence). The CDR3 extends over 12 amino acids. Full variable domain (rest looked up from reference TRBV7-9 and TRBJ2-1): DTGVSQNPRHKITKRGQNVTFRCDPISEHNRLYWYRQTLGQGPEFLTYFQNEAQLEKSRLLSDRFSAERPKGSFSTLEIQRTEQGDSAMYLCASSHRLNEQFFGPGTRLTVL.

The chain is built from TRBV6-1 and TRBJ2-5; TRBD1 agrees at 9 bases. This CDR3 comprises 16 residues. V was pared by 1 base and J by 7 bases, with 10 bases of the junction left unmatched. Germline V lookup: CDR1 MNHNS, CDR2 SASEGT. CDR3: CASSEERDRAVGTQYF. DNA of the CDR3: TGTGCCAGCAGTGAAGAACGGGACAGGGCTGTTGGGACCCAGTACTTC.

This chain uses TRBV5-1 with TRBJ1-1; 7 nucleotides align to TRBD1. The V and J ends lost 2 bases and 0 bases, in that order; junction bases with no gene match: 4. The CDR3 loop spans 15 amino acids. Per germline, CDR1 SGHRS and CDR2 YFSETQ. The CDR3 DNA reads as TGCGCCAGCAGCTTACAGGGGACCATGAACACTGAAGCTTTCTTT. Amino acids: CASSLQGTMNTEAFF.

The V call is TRBV19, the J call TRBJ2-5, with D maybe TRBD1 (6 bases). Germline lookup yields CDR1 LNHDA and CDR2 SQIVND (reference sequence). The CDR3 totals 13 residues. V was pared by 6 bases and J by 4 bases, with 12 bases between. This chain's CDR3 is CASSTGFLETQYF. The CDR3 DNA reads TGTGCCAGTAGCACAGGGTTCTTAGAGACCCAGTACTTC.

The genes are TRBV4-1 and TRBJ1-2; the D gene is possibly TRBD1 (5 bases). The CDR3 covers 15 residues. Germline V gene sequence: CDR1 MGHRA, CDR2 YSYEKL. Trimming took off 0 bases at V and 6 bases at J, with 14 bases between the two ends. CDR3 sequence reads: CASSQDGLGEDGYTF. CDR3 DNA: TGCGCCAGCAGCCAAGATGGATTAGGGGAAGATGGCTACACCTTC.

V usage is TRBV5-4 and J usage is TRBJ1-1; 8 bases fit TRBD1. Germline CDR1 is SGHNT and CDR2 is YYREEE (reference sequence). There are 16 residues in the CDR3. V shed 4 bases, J shed 5 bases, and the junction held 13 bases outside the gene matches. The CDR3 nucleotides are TGTGCCAGCAGCCCCGACAGGGGTGAAGGTCGGACTGAAGCTTTCTTT. Translated, it gives CASSPDRGEGRTEAFF.

The genes are TRBV2 and TRBJ2-1; D may be TRBD2 (6 bases). Germline values: CDR1 SNHLY, CDR2 FYNNEI. Trimming left V 6 bases short and J 1 base short, with 16 bases between. This CDR3 is built from 16 residues. The CDR3 bases are TGTGCCAGCAGGCCCACGGCGGGAAGTTCCTACAATGAGCAGTTCTTC. It is translated as CASRPTAGSSYNEQFF. The full variable domain, with the rest looked up from reference TRBV2 and TRBJ2-1, is EPEVTQTPSHQVTQMGQEVILRCVPISNHLYFYWYRQILGQKVEFLVSFYNNEISEKSEIFDDQFSVERPDGSNFTLKIRSTKLEDSAMYFCASRPTAGSSYNEQFFGPGTRLTVL.

The J gene is TRBJ2-1, the V gene TRBV11-2; D is uncertain. There are 13 residues in the CDR3. From germline, CDR1 is SGHAT and CDR2 FQNNGV. V lost 2 bases and J lost 5, with 7 bases in between. CDR3 region: CASSLSRNNEQFF. Written as DNA, the CDR3 is TGTGCCAGCAGCTTAAGCAGGAACAATGAGCAGTTCTTC.

V is TRBV10-3 and J is TRBJ1-5; a possible D gene is TRBD1 (5 bases). The CDR3 consists of 10 residues. Trimming took off 10 bases at V and 12 bases at J, with 13 bases between the two ends. Germline assignment: CDR1 ENHRY and CDR2 SYGVKD. CDR3 in amino acids: CARGFRVQHF. The CDR3 bases are TGTGCCAGGGGCTTTAGGGTCCAGCATTTT.

The CDR3 loop is CASLSGTVYEQYF. DNA for the CDR3: TGTGCCAGCCTCTCGGGGACAGTCTACGAGCAGTACTTC. The gene calls are TRBV2 and TRBJ2-7, with 7 nucleotides matching TRBD1. V was clipped by 8 bases and J by 3 bases; unmatched bases: 7. Looked up from germline, CDR1 is SNHLY and CDR2 is FYNNEI. The CDR3 covers 13 residues.

This clone was seen a few times. This rearrangement joins TRBV5-1 to TRBJ1-3; TRBD1 matches 7 bases. Germline V gene data show CDR1 as SGHRS and CDR2 as YFSETQ. The V and J ends lost 4 bases and 3 bases, in that order; junction bases with no gene match: 4. The CDR3 loop spans 14 amino acids. CDR3 DNA: TGCGCCAGCAGCCCGGGGACAGTTGGAAACACCATATATTTT. Protein: CASSPGTVGNTIYF.

The chain couples TRBV7-9 to TRBJ1-1; D is unresolved. The germline V gene has CDR1 SEHNR and CDR2 FQNEAQ (reference sequence). Trimming took off 5 bases at V and 3 bases at J, with 10 bases between the two ends. The length of the CDR3 is 13 residues. The CDR3 protein is CASSPREDTEAFF. CDR3 nucleotide sequence: TGTGCCAGCAGCCCTCGGGAGGACACTGAAGCTTTCTTT.

The V and J genes are TRBV5-1 and TRBJ2-1, with TRBD2 identical over 8 bases. The CDR3 runs 16 residues. Germline V CDR1 and CDR2: SGHRS, YFSETQ. V gave up 4 bases and J gave up 6 bases; unmatched junction bases: 12. This CDR3 reads CASSGGDSGVFNEQFF. As DNA, the CDR3 is TGCGCCAGCAGCGGAGGGGATAGCGGGGTCTTCAATGAGCAGTTCTTC.

V and J are TRBV27 and TRBJ2-5, with 7 nucleotides matching TRBD2. J was trimmed by 4 bases and V by 6 bases; bases with no gene match: 5. Germline V gene data show CDR1 as MNHEY and CDR2 as SMNVEV (reference sequence). The CDR3 is 13 amino acids. The CDR3 is CASSWRGLETQYF. CDR3 nucleotides: TGTGCCAGCAGCTGGCGGGGGTTAGAGACCCAGTACTTC.

V usage is TRBV6-5 and J usage is TRBJ2-5, with a weak D call TRBD2 (5 bases). This CDR3 comprises 15 residues. V lost 2 bases, J lost 5 bases, and 15 bases lay in between. The germline gives CDR1 MNHEY, CDR2 SVGAGI. The CDR3 nucleotides read TGTGCCAGCAGTTACCCTTCCGGCGGGCGGGAGACCCAGTACTTC. The encoded protein is CASSYPSGGRETQYF.

This clone was recorded only once. The V and J genes are TRBV6-5 and TRBJ2-7; the match to TRBD2 covers 8 bases. The V and J ends lost 6 bases and 4 bases, in that order; junction bases with no gene match: 11. This CDR3 contains 15 residues. The germline gives CDR1 MNHEY, CDR2 SVGAGI. CDR3 DNA sequence: TGTGCCAGCAGGCCGGGACTAGTCAAGCAGTACGAGCAGTACTTC. Its translation: CASRPGLVKQYEQYF.

V usage is TRBV5-1 and J usage is TRBJ2-1; 7 bases agree with TRBD1. V trimming: 4 bases; J trimming: 0 bases; junction bases outside the gene matches: 4. The length of the CDR3 is 15 residues. Germline loops: CDR1 SGHRS, CDR2 YFSETQ. CDR3 loop: CASSVGQSSYNEQFF. The CDR3, as DNA: TGCGCCAGCAGCGTGGGACAGAGCTCCTACAATGAGCAGTTCTTC.

The chain carries TRBV7-8 and TRBJ2-7; D unresolved. V was pared by 5 bases and J by 2 bases, with 16 bases between. Looked up from germline, CDR1 is SGHVS and CDR2 is FQNEAQ. The length of the CDR3 is 15 residues. CDR3 coding DNA: TGTGCCAGCAGCCCCCGGAGTAGTTACACCTACGAGCAGTACTTC. This codes for CASSPRSSYTYEQYF.

The J gene is TRBJ1-5, the V gene TRBV7-9, with D hard to call. V lost 5 bases and J 4 bases, leaving 9 bases between the germline ends. This CDR3 is 13 amino acids long. The germline gives CDR1 SEHNR, CDR2 FQNEAQ (reference sequence). CDR3 sequence (DNA): TGTGCCAGCAGCCCCCCGGGGAATCAGCCCCAGCATTTT. Translating it yields CASSPPGNQPQHF.

This chain connects TRBV5-1 to TRBJ2-7; 7 bases fit TRBD1. CDR3 length equals 15 residues. Germline lookup yields CDR1 SGHRS and CDR2 YFSETQ. J was trimmed by 3 bases and V by 2 bases; bases with no gene match: 8. CDR3 sequence (DNA): TGCGCCAGCAGCTTTGTAGGGGGCGCGAACTACGAGCAGTACTTC. Protein sequence: CASSFVGGANYEQYF.

The rearrangement uses TRBV6-6 and TRBJ2-7; D gene uncertain. This CDR3 comprises 14 residues. Germline CDR1 reads MNHNY; CDR2 reads SVGAGI (reference sequence). Trimming left V 2 bases short and J 6 bases short, with 14 bases between. The CDR3 DNA reads as TGTGCCAGCAGTTACGGCCCCTGGGCTCTCGAGCAGTACTTC. Amino acids: CASSYGPWALEQYF.

This clone was seen more than once but under ten times. This chain uses TRBV6-6 with TRBJ2-7, with 10 bases lining up with TRBD1. This CDR3 has 13 residues. With V trimmed by 8 bases and J by 4 bases, 5 bases remained unmatched. The germline V gene has CDR1 MNHNY and CDR2 SVGAGI (reference sequence). The CDR3 spells CASGGTGAYEQYF. Written as DNA, the CDR3 is TGTGCCAGCGGGGGGACAGGGGCTTACGAGCAGTACTTC.